The 27 T cell receptor beta chains presented below share a single source sample, sequenced in a study of T cell repertoires in cytomegalovirus infection. Their recognized antigens are unknown. Each CDR3 protein gets one entry after TCRdb re-called the reads with MiXCR. The table has hundreds of thousands of distinct CDR3 sequences, around 30% seen once; the top ten hold roughly 20%. The input for sequencing was cultured PBMCs, taken from culture after CMV antigen stimulation. The source is a human donor in good health (CMV status not recorded). Some clones in this sample may be carry-over from other donors' samples.

V gene TRBV7-6 combines with J gene TRBJ1-5, with 9 bases fitting TRBD1. The J segment lost 6 bases and the V segment lost 1 base, leaving 4 bases of the junction unmatched. Germline loops: CDR1 SGHVS, CDR2 FNYEAQ. The CDR3 runs to 15 residues. In nucleotides, the CDR3 is TGTGCCAGCAGCTTAGGGACAGGGGCGAGTCAGCCCCAGCATTTT. Translating it yields CASSLGTGASQPQHF.

CDR3 in amino acids: CASSLEAIGEQYF. In nucleotides, the CDR3 is TGTGCCAGCAGCTTAGAGGCGATAGGGGAGCAGTACTTC. The chain links TRBV7-4 to TRBJ2-7; D remains ambiguous. The CDR3 loop spans 13 amino acids. V lost 1 base and J lost 7, with 11 bases in between. Per germline, CDR1 SGHVT and CDR2 SQSDAQ.

The V and J genes are TRBV19 and TRBJ2-5; 13 bases agree with TRBD2. From germline, CDR1 is LNHDA and CDR2 SQIVND (reference sequence). The CDR3 sequence is 17 residues long. V lost 6 bases to trimming and J lost 6 bases; unmatched junction nucleotides: 13. The CDR3 DNA is TGTGCCAGTAGAAAAACGGTTGGACTAGCGGGAGAGAAGACCCAGTACTTC. Translation: CASRKTVGLAGEKTQYF.

The chain has TRBV7-2 and TRBJ2-1, with 7 bases that match TRBD1. The CDR3 has 14 amino acids. J gave up 8 bases and V 4 bases, and 8 bases lay outside the gene matches. Germline-derived CDR1 and CDR2 are SGHTA and FQGNSA. The CDR3 DNA reads as TGTGCCAGCAGCTCCCGGCAGGGGGTTGATGAGCAGTTCTTC. Translated: CASSSRQGVDEQFF.

CDR3 bases: TGTGCCAGCAGTTTATTTGGGACAGACCTCCTACTAAACCGAAATCAGCCCCAGCATTTT. Amino acid sequence: CASSLFGTDLLLNRNQPQHF. The V and J genes are TRBV28 and TRBJ1-5; 7 bases fit TRBD1. The CDR3 extends over 20 amino acids. Losses at the gene ends were 1 base for V and 4 bases for J; bases not matched to a gene: 19. Germline values: CDR1 MDHEN, CDR2 SYDVKM.

This clonotype was detected only a few times. This chain uses TRBV7-6 with TRBJ2-7; 11 bases line up with TRBD2. CDR3 length: 16 residues. Germline values: CDR1 SGHVS, CDR2 FNYEAQ. The V gene end was trimmed by 2 bases and the J gene end by 0 bases; junction bases not matched to a gene: 3. The CDR3 sequence: CASSLIGTSGSYEQYF. As DNA, the CDR3 is TGTGCCAGCAGCTTAATAGGGACTAGCGGCTCCTACGAGCAGTACTTC.

There are many counts of this clonotype. This CDR3 reads CASSLGTANEKLFF. The CDR3, as DNA: TGTGCCAGCAGCCTGGGGACAGCGAATGAAAAACTGTTTTTT. The chain has TRBV7-8 and TRBJ1-4; TRBD1 agrees at 7 bases. The ends lost 5 bases at V and 5 bases at J; junction bases unmatched: 5. The CDR3 consists of 14 residues. Germline V gives CDR1 SGHVS, CDR2 FQNEAQ.

This clonotype was picked up a small number of times. The rearrangement links TRBV7-6 to TRBJ2-7, with D unresolved. The CDR3 loop spans 15 amino acids. Per the germline V gene, CDR1 is SGHVS and CDR2 is FNYEAQ. V lost 3 bases, J lost 6 bases, and 18 bases lay in between. CDR3 in amino acids: CASSFCISQACEQYF. DNA for the CDR3: TGTGCCAGCAGCTTTTGTATATCTCAGGCCTGCGAGCAGTACTTC.

This clonotype was found a few times. CDR3 loop: CASSEAKRLLGNEQFF. The DNA for the CDR3 is TGTGCCAGCAGTGAAGCTAAACGACTCCTGGGAAATGAGCAGTTCTTC. This chain uses TRBV6-1 with TRBJ2-1; D uncertain. V was shortened by 0 bases and J by 7 bases, with 16 bases between the two germline ends. The germline V gene encodes CDR1 MNHNS and CDR2 SASEGT. This CDR3 is 16 amino acids long.

The chain couples TRBV9 to TRBJ2-1; D uncertain. V lost 0 bases and J 8 bases, leaving 6 bases between the germline ends. Germline CDR1 reads SGDLS; CDR2 reads YYNGEE. The CDR3 totals 12 residues. The CDR3 DNA follows: TGTGCCAGCAGCGTAGCTCAAGATGAGCAGTTCTTC. This translates into CASSVAQDEQFF. The variable domain in full, completed from reference TRBV9 and TRBJ2-1, reads DSGVTQTPKHLITATGQRVTLRCSPRSGDLSVYWYQQSLDQGLQFLIQYYNGEERAKGNILERFSAQQFPDLHSELNLSSLELGDSALYFCASSVAQDEQFFGPGTRLTVL.

Here the CDR3 DNA reads TGTGCCAGCAGCTTACGCGCGGGGTACAATGAGCAGTTCTTC. It specifies CASSLRAGYNEQFF. The J gene is TRBJ2-1, the V gene TRBV7-2; maybe TRBD2 (6 bases). Germline CDR1 is SGHTA and CDR2 is FQGNSA. The CDR3 has 14 residues. The V gene lost 2 bases and the J gene lost 4 bases, with 9 bases spanning the gap.

This clonotype appeared once. V and J are TRBV6-5 and TRBJ2-2, with 15 bases identical to TRBD2. J gave up 0 bases and V 6 bases, and 5 bases lay outside the gene matches. There are 18 residues in the CDR3. Looked up from germline, CDR1 is MNHEY and CDR2 is SVGAGI. The DNA for the CDR3 is TGTGCCAGCAGCCCTGGACTAGCGGGAGGGCCGAACACCGGGGAGCTGTTTTTT. This codes for CASSPGLAGGPNTGELFF.

The V call is TRBV5-1, the J call TRBJ1-4; TRBD1 is a possible D gene (6 bases). This CDR3 contains 17 residues. V was shortened by 5 bases and J by 0 bases, with 17 bases between the two germline ends. Germline V gene data show CDR1 as SGHRS and CDR2 as YFSETQ. The CDR3 sequence is CASRVRGADATNEKLFF. The CDR3 DNA reads TGCGCCAGCAGAGTCAGGGGCGCCGATGCAACTAATGAAAAACTGTTTTTT.

V usage is TRBV12-3 or TRBV12-4 and J usage is TRBJ1-6; D uncertain. This CDR3 spans 12 amino acids. V lost 3 bases and J 13 bases, leaving 10 bases between the germline ends. CDR3 DNA sequence: TGTGCCAGCAGTTTGTTTTCCGCGCCCCTCCACTTT. It translates to CASSLFSAPLHF.

This chain connects TRBV28 to TRBJ2-1; D is unresolved. V was clipped by 7 bases and J by 0 bases, with 10 bases between them. Germline assignment: CDR1 MDHEN and CDR2 SYDVKM. The CDR3 is 14 amino acids. CDR3 sequence reads: CASNLFSSYNEQFF. As DNA, the CDR3 is TGTGCCAGCAACCTCTTCAGCTCCTACAATGAGCAGTTCTTC.

In its sample, this clonotype was seen many times. This chain links TRBV7-8 with TRBJ2-7; TRBD1 might be the D (5 bases). CDR3 length: 17 residues. V was cut by 1 base and J by 2 bases, with 18 bases left in between. Looked up from germline, CDR1 is SGHVS and CDR2 is FQNEAQ. The CDR3 region has the DNA TGTGCCAGCAGCTTAGTCGCGTGGGGCTACCTCACCTACGAGCAGTACTTC. Protein product: CASSLVAWGYLTYEQYF.

In this sample, this clonotype turned up a few times. The genes are TRBV12-3 or TRBV12-4 and TRBJ1-5, with a tentative D call TRBD1 (5 bases). CDR3 length: 14 residues. The V end was cut by 6 bases, the J end by 7 bases, with 16 bases between. CDR3 region: CASSRAGGYQPQHF. In nucleotides, the CDR3 is TGTGCCAGCAGCCGGGCGGGGGGGTACCAGCCCCAGCATTTT.

This clonotype was seen just once. The V gene is TRBV20-1, the J gene TRBJ1-1; 9 bases map to TRBD1. Germline-derived CDR1 and CDR2 are DFQATT and SNEGSKA (reference sequence). After removal of 5 bases from V and 5 bases from J, the junction contained 9 bases not matched to a gene. The CDR3 has 14 residues. CDR3 in amino acids: CSALPGGQGTEAFF. The CDR3 bases are TGCAGTGCTCTCCCCGGTGGACAGGGGACTGAAGCTTTCTTT.

The chain combines TRBV5-6 with TRBJ1-1; tentatively, D is TRBD1 (6 bases). The CDR3 extends over 15 amino acids. V lost 0 bases to trimming and J lost 5 bases, with 14 bases between them. Germline assignment: CDR1 SGHDT and CDR2 YYEEEE. CDR3 sequence: CASSLGAQGRTEAFF. Here the CDR3 DNA reads TGTGCCAGCAGCTTGGGTGCGCAGGGGAGGACTGAAGCTTTCTTT.

The gene calls are TRBV7-9 and TRBJ2-7; perhaps TRBD2 as D (6 bases). V was clipped by 11 bases and J by 5 bases, with 19 bases between them. This CDR3 has 13 residues. In germline, CDR1 is SEHNR, CDR2 FQNEAQ (reference sequence). DNA of the CDR3: TGTGCCGTACGGCGACTAGGCCCCCACGAGCAGTACTTC. This translates into CAVRRLGPHEQYF.

The CDR3 loop is CASSHSRRGVDTQYF. The CDR3 bases are TGTGCCAGCAGCCATTCCCGGCGGGGGGTGGATACGCAGTATTTT. The chain uses TRBV4-2 and TRBJ2-3; 8 nucleotides line up with TRBD2. Germline V gene lookup returns CDR1 LGHNA and CDR2 YNFKEQ. The CDR3 is made up of 15 amino acids. V lost 3 bases to trimming and J lost 6 bases; unmatched junction nucleotides: 8.

At least ten counts were recorded for this clonotype. This chain joins TRBV7-2 and TRBJ1-2; a weak D match, TRBD1 (6 bases). Trimming took 5 bases from V and 0 from J, leaving 13 bases between them. The CDR3 covers 15 residues. Germline values: CDR1 SGHTA, CDR2 FQGNSA. CDR3 sequence: CASSRQGKANYGYTF. The CDR3 DNA follows: TGTGCCAGCAGCCGTCAGGGGAAGGCTAACTATGGCTACACCTTC.

This clonotype was counted a few times. The CDR3 DNA sequence: TGTGCCAGCAGCTTAGAGATAAGCTCTGGAAACACCATATATTTT. It encodes CASSLEISSGNTIYF. V and J are TRBV7-2 and TRBJ1-3; D remains unclear. The CDR3 is 15 amino acids. CDR1 is SGHTA and CDR2 is FQGNSA in the germline V gene. V lost 1 base and J 0 bases, leaving 7 bases between the germline ends.

The chain couples TRBV27 to TRBJ2-5; maybe TRBD2 (6 bases). V shed 3 bases and J shed 7 bases, with 12 bases lying between them. The germline V gene encodes CDR1 MNHEY and CDR2 SMNVEV (reference sequence). CDR3 length equals 13 residues. The CDR3 is CASSFSGSGTQYF. CDR3 in DNA: TGTGCCAGCAGTTTTAGCGGCTCCGGGACCCAGTACTTC.

The CDR3 sequence is CASSREYGYTF. The CDR3 coding sequence is TGTGCCAGCAGTCGCGAGTATGGCTACACCTTC. This chain links TRBV7-9 with TRBJ1-2; D uncertain. CDR3 length: 11 amino acids. CDR1 and CDR2 (germline): SEHNR, FQNEAQ (reference sequence). Trimming left V 6 bases short and J 5 bases short, with 7 bases between.

The rearrangement uses TRBV30 and TRBJ1-6; D may be TRBD1 (5 bases). The CDR3 totals 13 residues. CDR1 is GTSNPN, CDR2 SVGIG, per germline (reference sequence). V lost 2 bases and J lost 8, with 10 bases in between. In nucleotides, the CDR3 is TGTGCCTGGAGTAGGCAGGGTGATTCACCCCTCCACTTT. Protein: CAWSRQGDSPLHF.

This clonotype has only a few counts. The J gene is TRBJ2-6, the V gene TRBV7-6; possibly TRBD2 for D (5 bases). The CDR3 runs 16 residues. With 7 bases removed from V and 0 bases from J, the gap between germline ends came to 13 bases. CDR1 is SGHVS and CDR2 is FNYEAQ in the germline V gene. CDR3 DNA sequence: TGTGCCAGCACCCGAGGTCGGGACTCTGGGGCCAACGTCCTGACTTTC. It yields the protein CASTRGRDSGANVLTF. Full variable domain (outside the CDR3, taken from reference TRBV7-6 and TRBJ2-6): GAGVSQSPRYKVTKRGQDVALRCDPISGHVSLYWYRQALGQGPEFLTYFNYEAQQDKSGLPNDRFSAERPEGSISTLTIQRTEQRDSAMYRCASTRGRDSGANVLTFGAGSRLTVL.